This T cell receptor beta chain was found in a study of blood T cells in healthy people across ages. Study at large: Template switching retrieved approximately one barcoded beta molecule for each two T cells.

The germline CDR1 and CDR2 sequences are SQVTM and ANQGSEA. The CDR3 consists of 11 residues. The trim removed 7 bases at V and 8 bases at J, leaving 5 bases unmatched. Details on this clonotype: What it recognizes is unknown.

Researchers report isolating at least 6 million PBMCs per sample. Study findings and constraints: Unsorted PBMC input precluded a conclusive naive versus antigen-experienced comparison. Greater diversity and more naive CD4+ cells were seen in long-lived donors than in aged donors.

Together with a sample-barcoded 5' primer, a J-beta primer mix was included in a second PCR lasting about 7 to 11 cycles. TCRdb re-called the 5' RACE reads with MiXCR, one entry per CDR3 protein. There are over a million distinct CDR3 sequences in the sample; 35% to 45% occur only once, and around 4% lies in the top ten. This sequence joins TRBV29-1 and TRBJ2-1; 7 nucleotides align to TRBD2. Sample: blood. The TCR originated in a woman between 18 and 30 years old in good health. For the CDR3, the DNA is TGCAGCGGATCGGGAGGCCATGAGCAGTTCTTC. Translation: CSGSGGHEQFF.